The 20 T cell receptor beta chains presented below share a single source sample, sequenced in a study of beta chain features in type 1 diabetes. Broader study findings: TCRB CDR3 length was moderately but significantly reduced in all four CD4+ subsets of Type 1 diabetes patients.

The entirety of the isolated RNA underwent reverse transcription, so expressed TCRB transcripts were sequenced. Profiling relied on immunoSEQ multiplex PCR, and the TCRdb table lists in-frame clones only, not all of them. The table includes about 130,000 clones, around 10% detected once. These TCRs are of unknown antigen specificity. The sequenced material came from central memory CD4+ T cells from blood. These receptors were collected from a man between 25 and 39 years old with type 1 diabetes.

V is TRBV2 and J is TRBJ2-3; no definite D call. Germline V gene sequence: CDR1 SNHLY, CDR2 FYNNEI. Trimming cost V 6 bases and J 2 bases, with 18 bases left between them. This CDR3 comprises 16 residues. The CDR3 DNA reads as TGTGCCAGCAGCACGCTTGGCGGCGCGCTCACAGATACGCAGTATTTT. Protein: CASSTLGGALTDTQYF.

This clone has a handful of counts. This chain uses TRBV27 with TRBJ2-7; 7 bases are shared with TRBD1. J gave up 0 bases and V 5 bases, and 1 base lay outside the gene matches. The CDR3 runs to 13 residues. Germline V lookup: CDR1 MNHEY, CDR2 SMNVEV (reference sequence). In nucleotides, the CDR3 is TGTGCCAGCAGTCGACAGGGCTCCTACGAGCAGTACTTC. Encoded protein: CASSRQGSYEQYF.

The rearrangement links TRBV6-1 to TRBJ1-6; D may be TRBD1 (6 bases). Germline values: CDR1 MNHNS, CDR2 SASEGT. The CDR3 is 15 residues long. The V end lost 5 bases, the J end lost 7 bases, and 15 bases lay between the germline ends. CDR3 in DNA: TGTGCCAGCAGTCTCGAACAGGGCCACAATTCACCCCTCCACTTT. Its protein is CASSLEQGHNSPLHF.

This clone has just a few counts. This chain connects TRBV7-2 to TRBJ2-5, with 7 positions matching TRBD1. Germline values: CDR1 SGHTA, CDR2 FQGNSA. V trimming: 5 bases; J trimming: 10 bases; junction bases outside the gene matches: 10. CDR3 length: 13 amino acids. In nucleotides, the CDR3 is TGTGCCAGCAGCCCAAAAAGGCAGGGGGACCAGTACTTC. This encodes CASSPKRQGDQYF.

This clone was counted at least ten times. This chain connects TRBV7-2 to TRBJ1-4; 8 bases are a match to TRBD1. V was clipped by 4 bases and J by 8 bases; unmatched bases: 9. There are 15 residues in the CDR3. Per the germline V gene, CDR1 is SGHTA and CDR2 is FQGNSA. CDR3 amino acids: CASSSGQGAVEKLFF. The CDR3 DNA reads as TGTGCCAGCAGCTCTGGACAGGGCGCAGTGGAAAAACTGTTTTTT.

This clone has more than one count but fewer than ten. The chain is built from TRBV4-2 and TRBJ2-1; 12 bases map to TRBD1. Unmatched junction bases numbered 5, after V lost 3 bases and J lost 5 bases. Germline V gene data show CDR1 as LGHNA and CDR2 as YNFKEQ. The CDR3 is 16 residues long. CDR3 in amino acids: CASSQRDRGLDNEQFF. CDR3 DNA sequence: TGTGCCAGCAGCCAGAGGGACAGGGGGCTAGACAATGAGCAGTTCTTC.

Of note for this clone: This sample includes further DNA sequences coding for the same CDR3. V usage is TRBV15 and J usage is TRBJ2-5; 8 bases align to TRBD2. Germline-derived CDR1 and CDR2 are LNHNV and YYDKDF (reference sequence). J was trimmed by 5 bases and V by 1 base; bases with no gene match: 3. The CDR3 consists of 14 residues. This CDR3 reads CATSRGSGVETQYF. In DNA form, the CDR3 reads TGTGCCACCAGCAGAGGTAGCGGGGTGGAGACCCAGTACTTC.

V is TRBV7-3 and J is TRBJ1-6, with a weak D call TRBD1 (5 bases). CDR1 and CDR2 from the germline V gene are SGHTA and FQGTGA. The CDR3 has 15 amino acids. Trimming removed 2 bases at V and 7 bases at J, with 12 bases between. CDR3 protein: CASSLGDRRNSPLHF. The CDR3 DNA reads as TGTGCCAGCAGCTTAGGCGACAGAAGAAATTCACCCCTCCACTTT.

At least ten counts were recorded for this clone. V is TRBV15 and J is TRBJ2-1; 13 bases map to TRBD2. After removal of 7 bases from V and 7 bases from J, the junction contained 7 bases not matched to a gene. The CDR3 consists of 15 residues. Germline-derived CDR1 and CDR2 are LNHNV and YYDKDF (reference sequence). The CDR3, as DNA: TGTGCCACCACCCGGACTAGCGGGGGAAGTAATGAGCAGTTCTTC. It specifies CATTRTSGGSNEQFF.

The chain couples TRBV29-1 to TRBJ1-5; perhaps TRBD1 as D (6 bases). The CDR3 has 13 residues. V lost 5 bases to trimming and J lost 7 bases, with 15 bases between them. Germline V gene lookup returns CDR1 SQVTM and CDR2 ANQGSEA. The CDR3 loop reads CSVMQGLGQPQHF. The CDR3 region has the DNA TGCAGCGTTATGCAGGGGCTGGGGCAGCCCCAGCATTTT.

This chain uses TRBV6-6 with TRBJ2-7; 9 bases match TRBD1. Germline CDR1 and CDR2: MNHNY and SVGAGI (reference sequence). V lost 10 bases, J lost 3 bases, and 10 bases stayed unmatched. The CDR3 is 14 amino acids. CDR3 residues: CATLRDRELYEQYF. The CDR3 coding sequence is TGTGCCACCCTCCGGGACAGGGAACTCTACGAGCAGTACTTC.

The genes are TRBV28 and TRBJ2-1; possibly TRBD1 for D (5 bases). CDR3 length: 14 residues. V lost 7 bases to trimming and J lost 4 bases, with 14 bases between them. From germline, CDR1 is MDHEN and CDR2 SYDVKM. The CDR3 is CASTTSQGYNEQFF. The DNA of the CDR3 is TGTGCCAGCACCACGTCCCAGGGATACAATGAGCAGTTCTTC.

The sample holds a few counts of this clone. This chain connects TRBV14 to TRBJ2-1; D is perhaps TRBD1 (6 bases). The germline gives CDR1 SGHDN, CDR2 FVKESK. Trimming removed 1 base at V and 5 bases at J, with 18 bases between. This CDR3 contains 17 residues. The CDR3 bases are TGTGCCAGCAGCCAAGGCCCAGGGGCCCTGGTAAACAATGAGCAGTTCTTC. It is translated as CASSQGPGALVNNEQFF.

The table lists this clone with a few counts. The V call is TRBV6-5, the J call TRBJ1-2, with D possibly matching TRBD1 (6 bases). Trimming took off 6 bases at V and 4 bases at J, with 18 bases between the two ends. This CDR3 contains 15 residues. CDR1 and CDR2 from the germline V gene are MNHEY and SVGAGI. This CDR3 is CASRERQVTLYGYTF. The CDR3 region has the DNA TGTGCCAGCAGGGAAAGACAGGTCACGCTCTATGGCTACACCTTC.

This sequence joins TRBV4-3 and TRBJ1-4, with 10 bases matching TRBD1. The germline CDR1 and CDR2 sequences are LGHNA and YSLEER. This CDR3 is built from 18 residues. J was trimmed by 3 bases and V by 2 bases; bases with no gene match: 9. The CDR3 loop is CASSQQDRGLRANEKLFF. The CDR3 bases are TGCGCCAGCAGCCAACAGGACAGGGGGTTAAGGGCTAATGAAAAACTGTTTTTT.

This clone was counted only a few times. The V and J genes are TRBV18 and TRBJ1-6; 10 nucleotides match TRBD1. There are 17 residues in the CDR3. Germline CDR1 and CDR2: KGHSH and LQKENI. The V and J ends lost 3 bases and 10 bases, in that order; junction bases with no gene match: 12. The CDR3 nucleotides are TGTGCCAGCTCACCCCGACCGCGGACAGGGGGGTGGTCACCCCTCCACTTT. Its translation: CASSPRPRTGGWSPLHF.

The table lists this clone with a few counts. The genes are TRBV14 and TRBJ2-1; 9 positions match TRBD2. In germline, CDR1 is SGHDN, CDR2 FVKESK. This CDR3 spans 17 amino acids. Trimming at V came to 3 bases and at J to 0 bases, leaving 6 bases not matched to a gene. Written as DNA, the CDR3 is TGTGCCAGCAGCCACTTTAGCGGGGGAAACTCCTACAATGAGCAGTTCTTC. Translated, it gives CASSHFSGGNSYNEQFF.

This clone was picked up a small number of times. This chain links TRBV19 with TRBJ1-5; 7 positions match TRBD1. V was clipped by 5 bases and J by 11 bases; unmatched bases: 6. The CDR3 totals 12 residues. Looked up from germline, CDR1 is LNHDA and CDR2 is SQIVND (reference sequence). The CDR3: CASSGQERAQHF. In nucleotides, the CDR3 is TGTGCCAGTAGTGGACAGGAGAGGGCCCAGCATTTT.

This chain links TRBV9 with TRBJ1-2, with 9 positions matching TRBD1. The germline V gene encodes CDR1 SGDLS and CDR2 YYNGEE. The V segment lost 4 bases and the J segment 6 bases; nucleotides outside the gene matches: 10. The CDR3 runs 15 residues. The CDR3 loop reads CASSFGQGPGNGYTF. The DNA for the CDR3 is TGTGCCAGCAGCTTCGGACAGGGGCCAGGGAATGGCTACACCTTC.

This clone came up a few times. The rearrangement uses TRBV7-2 and TRBJ1-1; D may be TRBD1 (5 bases). CDR1 is SGHTA, CDR2 FQGNSA, per germline. The CDR3 has 13 amino acids. Trimming removed 6 bases at V and 5 bases at J, with 13 bases between. The chain's CDR3 is CASRYVRGTEAFF. The CDR3 DNA reads as TGTGCCAGCAGGTATGTCCGGGGGACTGAAGCTTTCTTT.